This TCR beta chain was observed in a study of OX40 agonist ivuxolimab in advanced cancers. About the study: The patients received ivuxolimab by intravenous route every 2 weeks at 0.01 to 10 mg/kg. Hepatocellular carcinoma, melanoma, renal cell or head and neck cancer occurred in dose-escalation patients.

Sequencing was performed with immunoSEQ multiplex PCR; in TCRdb, only in-frame clones are kept and a portion is missing. The sample yields around 19,000 clones, 70% to 90% seen once. Study findings and constraints: The study observed clonal expansion of CD4+ and CD8+ blood T cells by week 6 at 0.1 to 3.0 mg/kg. Expanded clones tended on average to be more numerous among CD8+ T cells than CD4+.

A single count supports this clone. Antigen specificity is unknown. The receptor comes from an adult with an advanced solid tumor such as melanoma, head and neck, liver or kidney cancer. Sequenced here: CD4+ or CD8+ T cells sorted from blood, sampled in a trial of the OX40 agonist ivuxolimab.

This CDR3 is CASSIGGTYNEQFF. DNA for the CDR3: TGTGCCAGTAGTATAGGAGGGACCTACAATGAGCAGTTCTTC. The chain employs TRBV19 and TRBJ2-1, with TRBD2 as a possible D gene (5 bases). The CDR3 is 14 amino acids. Germline CDR1 reads LNHDA; CDR2 reads SQIVND (reference sequence). V gave up 1 base and J gave up 2 bases, with 6 bases separating them.